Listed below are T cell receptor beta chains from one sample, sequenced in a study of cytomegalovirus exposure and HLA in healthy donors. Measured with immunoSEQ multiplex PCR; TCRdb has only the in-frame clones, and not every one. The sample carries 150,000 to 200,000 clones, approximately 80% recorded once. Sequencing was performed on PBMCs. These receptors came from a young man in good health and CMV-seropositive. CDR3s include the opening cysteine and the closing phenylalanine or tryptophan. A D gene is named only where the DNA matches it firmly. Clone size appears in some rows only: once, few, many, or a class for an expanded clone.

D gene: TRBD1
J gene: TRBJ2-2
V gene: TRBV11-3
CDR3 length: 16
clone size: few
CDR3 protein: CASSPRTGVSAGELFF
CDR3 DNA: TGTGCCAGCAGCCCACGGACAGGGGTATCGGCCGGGGAGCTGTTTTTT

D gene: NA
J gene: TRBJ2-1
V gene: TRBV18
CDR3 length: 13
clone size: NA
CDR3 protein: CASSDGLNNEQFF
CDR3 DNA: TGTGCCAGCTCAGACGGACTCAACAATGAGCAGTTCTTC

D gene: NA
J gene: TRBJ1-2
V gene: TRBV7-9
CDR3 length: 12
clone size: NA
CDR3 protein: CATTGGTYGYTF
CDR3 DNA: TGTGCCACGACAGGAGGAACCTATGGCTACACCTTC

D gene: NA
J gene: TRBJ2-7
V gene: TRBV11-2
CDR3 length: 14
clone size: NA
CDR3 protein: CASSLAVGAYEQYF
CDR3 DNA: TGTGCCAGCAGCTTAGCGGTGGGGGCCTACGAGCAGTACTTC

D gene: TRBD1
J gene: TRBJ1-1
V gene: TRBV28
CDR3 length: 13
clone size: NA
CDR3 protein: CASSLAGGTEAFF
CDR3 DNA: TGTGCCAGCAGTTTAGCAGGGGGCACTGAAGCTTTCTTT

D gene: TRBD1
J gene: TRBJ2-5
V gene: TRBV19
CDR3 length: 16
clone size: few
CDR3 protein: CASSIADRAAMETQYF
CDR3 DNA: TGTGCCAGTAGTATAGCCGACAGGGCTGCGATGGAGACCCAGTACTTC

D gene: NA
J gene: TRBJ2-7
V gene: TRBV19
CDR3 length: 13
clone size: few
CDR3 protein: CASSMVPGNEQYF
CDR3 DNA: TGTGCCAGTAGTATGGTTCCGGGTAACGAGCAGTACTTC

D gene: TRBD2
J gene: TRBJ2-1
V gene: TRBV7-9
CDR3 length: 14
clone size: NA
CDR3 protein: CASSLRLADNEQFF
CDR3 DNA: TGTGCCAGCAGCTTACGACTAGCGGACAATGAGCAGTTCTTC

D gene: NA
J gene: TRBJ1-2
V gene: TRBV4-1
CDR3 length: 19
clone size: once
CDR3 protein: CASSQDWDGAGTFFYGYTF
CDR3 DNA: TGCGCCAGCAGCCAAGATTGGGATGGGGCAGGGACATTTTTCTATGGCTACACCTTC

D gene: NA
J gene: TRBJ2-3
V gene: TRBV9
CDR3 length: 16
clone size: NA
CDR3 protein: CASSPSGSSATDTQYF
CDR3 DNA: TGTGCCAGCAGCCCATCCGGGTCTTCCGCCACAGATACGCAGTATTTT

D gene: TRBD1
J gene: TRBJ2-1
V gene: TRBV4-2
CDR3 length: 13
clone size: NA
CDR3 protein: CASSPSQGNEQFF
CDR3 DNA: TGTGCCAGCAGCCCTTCACAGGGGAATGAGCAGTTCTTC

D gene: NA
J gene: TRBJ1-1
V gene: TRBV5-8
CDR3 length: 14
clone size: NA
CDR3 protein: CASSLPREGTEAFF
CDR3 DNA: TGTGCCAGCAGCCTACCCCGGGAGGGCACTGAAGCTTTCTTT

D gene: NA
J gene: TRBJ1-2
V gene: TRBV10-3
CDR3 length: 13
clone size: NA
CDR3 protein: CASRIGERDGYTF
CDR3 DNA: TGTGCCAGCAGGATCGGGGAACGCGATGGCTACACCTTC

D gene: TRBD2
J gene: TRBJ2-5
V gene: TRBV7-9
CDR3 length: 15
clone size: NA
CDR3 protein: CASSLLAGVKETQYF
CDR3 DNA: TGTGCCAGCAGCCTACTAGCGGGAGTTAAGGAGACCCAGTACTTC

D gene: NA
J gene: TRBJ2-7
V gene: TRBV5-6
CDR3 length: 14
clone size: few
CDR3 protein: CASSLAGSLYEQYF
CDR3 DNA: TGTGCCAGCAGCTTGGCGGGATCCCTCTACGAGCAGTACTTC

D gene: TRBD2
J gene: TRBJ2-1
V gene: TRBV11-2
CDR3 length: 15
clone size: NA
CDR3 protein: CASSLLVGGNNEQFF
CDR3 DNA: TGTGCCAGCAGCTTATTAGTGGGGGGGAACAATGAGCAGTTCTTC

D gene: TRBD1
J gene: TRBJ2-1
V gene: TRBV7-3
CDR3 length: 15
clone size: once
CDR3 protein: CASSLTGQGIDEQFF
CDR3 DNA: TGTGCCAGCAGCTTGACGGGACAGGGGATCGATGAGCAGTTCTTC

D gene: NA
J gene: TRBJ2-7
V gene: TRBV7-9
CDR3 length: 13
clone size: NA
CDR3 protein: CASSFGTTYEQYF
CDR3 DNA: TGTGCCAGCAGCTTTGGGACAACCTACGAGCAGTACTTC

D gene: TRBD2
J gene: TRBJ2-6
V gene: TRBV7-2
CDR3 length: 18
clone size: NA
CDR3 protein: CASSLGLSGRSGANVLTF
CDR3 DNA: TGTGCCAGCAGCTTAGGGCTTAGCGGGAGGAGTGGGGCCAACGTCCTGACTTTC

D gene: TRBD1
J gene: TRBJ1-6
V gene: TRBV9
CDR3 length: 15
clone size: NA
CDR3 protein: CASSASGTGYSPLHF
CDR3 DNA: TGTGCCAGCAGCGCCTCCGGGACAGGGTATTCACCCCTCCACTTT

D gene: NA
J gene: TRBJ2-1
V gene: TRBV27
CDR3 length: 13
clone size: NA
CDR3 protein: CASSLSGSNEQFF
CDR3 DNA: TGTGCCAGCAGTTTAAGCGGGTCGAATGAGCAGTTCTTC

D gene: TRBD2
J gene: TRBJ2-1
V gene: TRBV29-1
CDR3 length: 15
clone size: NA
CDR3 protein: CSVGTSGSSVNEQFF
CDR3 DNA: TGCAGCGTGGGGACTAGCGGGAGTAGTGTCAATGAGCAGTTCTTC

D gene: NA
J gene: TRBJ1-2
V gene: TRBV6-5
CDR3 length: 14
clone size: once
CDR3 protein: CASSRLPTDYGYTF
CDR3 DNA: TGTGCCAGCAGCCGTCTTCCTACAGACTATGGCTACACCTTC

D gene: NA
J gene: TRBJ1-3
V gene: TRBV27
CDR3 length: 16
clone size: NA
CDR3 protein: CASSPLPGGHGNTIYF
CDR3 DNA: TGTGCCAGCAGTCCACTTCCGGGGGGCCATGGAAACACCATATATTTT

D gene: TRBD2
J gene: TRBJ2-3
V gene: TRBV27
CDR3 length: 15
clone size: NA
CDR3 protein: CASSFRTRILDTQYF
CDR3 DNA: TGTGCCAGCAGTTTTCGGACTAGGATTCTCGATACGCAGTATTTT

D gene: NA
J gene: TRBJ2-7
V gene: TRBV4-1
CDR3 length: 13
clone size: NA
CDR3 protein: CASSQALVGEQYF
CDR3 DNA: TGCGCCAGCAGCCAAGCACTAGTCGGCGAGCAGTACTTC

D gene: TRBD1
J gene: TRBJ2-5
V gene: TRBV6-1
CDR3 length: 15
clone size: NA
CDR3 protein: CASSGTGGVVETQYF
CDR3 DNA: TGTGCCAGCAGTGGGACAGGGGGAGTAGTAGAGACCCAGTACTTC

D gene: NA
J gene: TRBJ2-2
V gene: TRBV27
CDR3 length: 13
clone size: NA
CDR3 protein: CASSLSFPGELFF
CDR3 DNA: TGTGCCAGCAGTTTATCCTTCCCTGGGGAGCTGTTTTTT

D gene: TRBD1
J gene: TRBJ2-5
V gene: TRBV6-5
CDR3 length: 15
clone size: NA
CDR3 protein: CASSYWRDREETQYF
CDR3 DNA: TGTGCCAGCAGTTACTGGCGGGACAGGGAGGAGACCCAGTACTTC

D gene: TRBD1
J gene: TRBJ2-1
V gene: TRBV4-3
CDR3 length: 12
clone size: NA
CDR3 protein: CASSLERGQLVF
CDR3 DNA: TGCGCCAGCAGCCTAGAGAGGGGGCAACTGGTCTTC

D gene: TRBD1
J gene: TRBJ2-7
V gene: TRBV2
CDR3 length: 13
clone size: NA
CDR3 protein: CASSVGQAYEQYF
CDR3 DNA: TGTGCCAGCAGTGTGGGACAGGCCTACGAGCAGTACTTC

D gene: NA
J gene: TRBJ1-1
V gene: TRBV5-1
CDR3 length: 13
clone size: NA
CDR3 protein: CASSLGQGGGAFF
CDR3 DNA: TGCGCCAGCAGCTTGGGGCAGGGAGGGGGGGCTTTCTTT

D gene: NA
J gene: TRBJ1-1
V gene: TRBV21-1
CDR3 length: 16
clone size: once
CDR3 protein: CASSKAGPASGFEAFF
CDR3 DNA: TGTGCCAGCAGCAAAGCCGGGCCGGCGAGCGGTTTTGAAGCTTTCTTT

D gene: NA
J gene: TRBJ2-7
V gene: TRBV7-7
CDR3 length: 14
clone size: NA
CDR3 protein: CASSLGTGNYEQYF
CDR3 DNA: TGTGCTAGCAGCCTAGGAACAGGGAACTACGAGCAGTACTTC

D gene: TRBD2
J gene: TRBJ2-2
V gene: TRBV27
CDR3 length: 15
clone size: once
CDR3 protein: CASSPGLFFPGELFF
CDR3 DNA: TGTGCCAGCAGCCCGGGACTATTTTTCCCCGGGGAGCTGTTTTTT

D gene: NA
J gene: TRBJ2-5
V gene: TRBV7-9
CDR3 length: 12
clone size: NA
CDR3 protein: CASGMGRETQYF
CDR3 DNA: TGTGCCAGCGGGATGGGGCGAGAGACCCAGTACTTC

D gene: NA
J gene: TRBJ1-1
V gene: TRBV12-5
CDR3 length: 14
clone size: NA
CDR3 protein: CASGSLSLNTEAFF
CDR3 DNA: TGTGCTAGTGGCTCTCTTAGCCTGAACACTGAAGCTTTCTTT

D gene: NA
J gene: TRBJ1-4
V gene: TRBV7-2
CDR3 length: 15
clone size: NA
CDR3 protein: CASSFQGSANEKLFF
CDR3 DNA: TGTGCCAGCAGCTTTCAGGGGTCGGCTAATGAAAAACTGTTTTTT

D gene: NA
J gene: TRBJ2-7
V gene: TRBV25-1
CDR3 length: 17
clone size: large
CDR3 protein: CASSAARDFFPSYEQYF
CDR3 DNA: TGTGCCAGCAGTGCGGCCCGGGACTTCTTCCCCTCCTACGAGCAGTACTTC

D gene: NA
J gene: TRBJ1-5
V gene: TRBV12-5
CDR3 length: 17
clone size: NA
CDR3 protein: CASKSGIGVMSNQPQHF
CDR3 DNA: TGTGCTAGTAAGTCGGGGATCGGGGTCATGAGCAATCAGCCCCAGCATTTT

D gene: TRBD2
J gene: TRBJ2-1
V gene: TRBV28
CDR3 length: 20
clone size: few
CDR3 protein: CASSGGLAGVFDTVVNEQFF
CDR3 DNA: TGTGCCAGCAGTGGAGGACTAGCGGGAGTTTTCGACACGGTGGTCAATGAGCAGTTCTTC

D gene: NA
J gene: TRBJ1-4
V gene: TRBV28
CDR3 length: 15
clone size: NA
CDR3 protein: CASSFTGETNEKLFF
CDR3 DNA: TGTGCCAGCAGTTTCACCGGGGAAACTAATGAAAAACTGTTTTTT

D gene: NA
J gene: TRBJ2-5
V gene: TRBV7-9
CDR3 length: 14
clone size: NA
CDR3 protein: CASSPRVVQETQYF
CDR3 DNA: TGTGCCAGCAGCCCCCGGGTAGTCCAAGAGACCCAGTACTTC

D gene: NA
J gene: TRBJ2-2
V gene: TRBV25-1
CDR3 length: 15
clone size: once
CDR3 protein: CASSEDTLYTGELFF
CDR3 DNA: TGTGCCAGCAGTGAAGACACCCTTTACACCGGGGAGCTGTTTTTT

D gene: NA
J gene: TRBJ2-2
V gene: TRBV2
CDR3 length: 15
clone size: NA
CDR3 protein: CASSLPWQGSGELFF
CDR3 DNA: TGTGCCAGCAGCTTACCCTGGCAGGGGTCCGGGGAGCTGTTTTTT

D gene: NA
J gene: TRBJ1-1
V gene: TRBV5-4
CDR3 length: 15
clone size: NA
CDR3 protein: CASSLTGREYTEAFF
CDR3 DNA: TGTGCCAGCAGCCTAACAGGGAGGGAATACACTGAAGCTTTCTTT

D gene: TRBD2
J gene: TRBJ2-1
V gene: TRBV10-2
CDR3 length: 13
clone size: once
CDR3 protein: CASSAGGPIEQFF
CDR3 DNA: TGCGCCAGCAGTGCGGGAGGGCCGATTGAGCAGTTCTTC

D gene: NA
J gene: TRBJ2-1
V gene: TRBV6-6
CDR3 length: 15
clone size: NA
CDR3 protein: CASSRQATPNNEQFF
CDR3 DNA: TGTGCCAGCAGCCGACAGGCAACACCAAACAATGAGCAGTTCTTC

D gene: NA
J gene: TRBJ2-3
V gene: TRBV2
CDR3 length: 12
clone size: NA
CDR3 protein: CASLGGTDTQYF
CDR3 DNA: TGTGCCAGCCTAGGGGGCACAGATACGCAGTATTTT

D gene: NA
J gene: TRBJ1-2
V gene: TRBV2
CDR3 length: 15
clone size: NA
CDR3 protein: CASSETGTPYYGYTF
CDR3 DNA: TGTGCCAGCTCAGAAACAGGGACCCCCTACTATGGCTACACCTTC

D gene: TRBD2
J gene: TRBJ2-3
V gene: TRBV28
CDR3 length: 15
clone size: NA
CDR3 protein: CASSSRLAGGDTQYF
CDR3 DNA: TGTGCCAGCAGCTCCCGTCTAGCGGGAGGTGATACGCAGTATTTT

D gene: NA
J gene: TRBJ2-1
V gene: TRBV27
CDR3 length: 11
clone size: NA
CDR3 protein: CASSFGREQFF
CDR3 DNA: TGTGCCAGCAGTTTCGGTAGAGAGCAGTTCTTC

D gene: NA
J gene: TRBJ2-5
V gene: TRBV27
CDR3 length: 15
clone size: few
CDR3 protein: CASSLGSGTQETQYF
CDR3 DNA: TGTGCCAGCAGTTTAGGAAGCGGAACCCAAGAGACCCAGTACTTC